This TCR beta chain emerged from a study of CD8 T cells in Susac syndrome. When the RNA was reverse transcribed, random hexamers were used with an input of 0.5 to 1 ug. MiXCR, applied by TCRdb to the immunoSEQ multiplex PCR reads, yields one record per CDR3 protein. The table has some 120,000 distinct CDR3 sequences, 90% to 95% seen once. Trimming removed 4 bases at V and 7 bases at J, with 19 bases between. The CDR3 is made up of 15 amino acids. This TCR derives from a human donor in good health. The sequenced material came from CD4+ T cells from PBMCs. The chain links TRBV23-1 to TRBJ1-2; perhaps TRBD1 as D (5 bases). Being an ORF, TRBV23-1 has a function that is uncertain. The CDR3 sequence: CASSLCQGRTIGYTF. The CDR3 nucleotides are TGCGCCAGCAGTCTATGCCAGGGACGGACTATTGGCTACACCTTC.